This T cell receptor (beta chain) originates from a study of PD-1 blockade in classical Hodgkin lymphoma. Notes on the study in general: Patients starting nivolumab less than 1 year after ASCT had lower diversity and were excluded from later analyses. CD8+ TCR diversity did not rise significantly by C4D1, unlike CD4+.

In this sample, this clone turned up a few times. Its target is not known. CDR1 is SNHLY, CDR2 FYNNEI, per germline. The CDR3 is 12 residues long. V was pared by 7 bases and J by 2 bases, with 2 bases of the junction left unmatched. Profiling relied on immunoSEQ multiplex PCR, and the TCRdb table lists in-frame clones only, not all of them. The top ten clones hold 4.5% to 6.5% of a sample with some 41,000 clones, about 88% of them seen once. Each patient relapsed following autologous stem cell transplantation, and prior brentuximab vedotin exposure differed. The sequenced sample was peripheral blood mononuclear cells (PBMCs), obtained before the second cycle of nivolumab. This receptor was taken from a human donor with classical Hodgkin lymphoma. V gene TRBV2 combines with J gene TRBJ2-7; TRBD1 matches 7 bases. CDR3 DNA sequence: TGTGCCAGCACCCAGGGGGCCTACGAGCAGTACTTC. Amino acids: CASTQGAYEQYF.